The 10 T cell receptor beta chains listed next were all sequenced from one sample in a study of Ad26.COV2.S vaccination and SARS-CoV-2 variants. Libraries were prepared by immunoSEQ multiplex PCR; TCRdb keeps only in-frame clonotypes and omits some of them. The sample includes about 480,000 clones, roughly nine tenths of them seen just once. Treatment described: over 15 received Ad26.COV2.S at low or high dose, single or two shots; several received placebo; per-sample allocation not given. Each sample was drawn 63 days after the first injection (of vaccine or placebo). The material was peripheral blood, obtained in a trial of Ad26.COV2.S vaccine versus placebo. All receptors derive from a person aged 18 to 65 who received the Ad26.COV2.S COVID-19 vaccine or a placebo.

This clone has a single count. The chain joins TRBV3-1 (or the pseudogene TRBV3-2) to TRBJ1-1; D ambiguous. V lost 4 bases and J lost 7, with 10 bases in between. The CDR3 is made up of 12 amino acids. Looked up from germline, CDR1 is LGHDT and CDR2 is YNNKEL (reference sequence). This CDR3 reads CASSLGWDEAFF. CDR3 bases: TGTGCCAGCAGCCTCGGGTGGGATGAAGCTTTCTTT.

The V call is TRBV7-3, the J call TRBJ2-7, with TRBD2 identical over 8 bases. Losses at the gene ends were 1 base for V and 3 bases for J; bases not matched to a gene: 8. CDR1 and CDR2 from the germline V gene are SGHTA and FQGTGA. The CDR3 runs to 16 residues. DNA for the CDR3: TGTGCCAGCAGCTTAATGGGGACTAGTTTAAGCTACGAGCAGTACTTC. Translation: CASSLMGTSLSYEQYF.

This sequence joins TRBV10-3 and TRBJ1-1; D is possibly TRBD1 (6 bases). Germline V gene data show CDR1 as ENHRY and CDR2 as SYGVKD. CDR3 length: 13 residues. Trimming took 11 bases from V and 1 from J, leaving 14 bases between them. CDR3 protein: CAAQEGQNTEAFF. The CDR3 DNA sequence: TGTGCCGCCCAGGAGGGACAGAACACTGAAGCTTTCTTT.

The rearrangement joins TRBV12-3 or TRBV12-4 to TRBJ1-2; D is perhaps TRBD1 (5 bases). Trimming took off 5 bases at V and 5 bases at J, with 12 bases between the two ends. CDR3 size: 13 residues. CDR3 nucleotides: TGTGCCAGCAGTGCCTTCGAGGGGTATGGCTACACCTTC. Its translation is CASSAFEGYGYTF.

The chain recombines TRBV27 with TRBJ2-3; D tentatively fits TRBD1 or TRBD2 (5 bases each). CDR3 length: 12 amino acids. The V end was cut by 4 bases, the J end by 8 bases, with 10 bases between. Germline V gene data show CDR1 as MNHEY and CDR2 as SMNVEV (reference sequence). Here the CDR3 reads CASSYPGGTQYF. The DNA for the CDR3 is TGTGCCAGCAGTTACCCTGGGGGTACGCAGTATTTT.

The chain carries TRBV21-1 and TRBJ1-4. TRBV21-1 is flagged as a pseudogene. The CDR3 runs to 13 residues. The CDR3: CASSKRRAEKLFF. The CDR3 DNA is TGTGCCAGCAGCAAAAGGAGGGCTGAAAAACTGTTTTTT.

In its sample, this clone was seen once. The CDR3 region is CASSLTGAADNSPLHF. CDR3 DNA sequence: TGTGCCAGCAGCTTAACGGGGGCGGCAGATAATTCACCCCTCCACTTT. The chain links TRBV7-2 to TRBJ1-6, with D perhaps TRBD1 (6 bases). The CDR3 runs 16 residues. Germline CDR1 reads SGHTA; CDR2 reads FQGNSA. V was pared by 2 bases and J by 5 bases, with 13 bases between.

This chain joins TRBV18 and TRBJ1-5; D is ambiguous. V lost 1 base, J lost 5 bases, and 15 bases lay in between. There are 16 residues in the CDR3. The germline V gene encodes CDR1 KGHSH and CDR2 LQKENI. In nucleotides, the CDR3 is TGTGCCAGCTCACCACTGGGCGGGAGGATGCATCAGCCCCAGCATTTT. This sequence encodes CASSPLGGRMHQPQHF.

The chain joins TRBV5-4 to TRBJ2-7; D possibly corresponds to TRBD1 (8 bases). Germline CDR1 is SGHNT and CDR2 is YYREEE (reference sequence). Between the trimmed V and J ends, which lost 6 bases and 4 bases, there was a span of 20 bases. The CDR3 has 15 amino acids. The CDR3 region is CASTKTGGVQYEQYF. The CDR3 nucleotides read TGTGCCAGCACCAAAACAGGGGGGGTACAATACGAGCAGTACTTC.

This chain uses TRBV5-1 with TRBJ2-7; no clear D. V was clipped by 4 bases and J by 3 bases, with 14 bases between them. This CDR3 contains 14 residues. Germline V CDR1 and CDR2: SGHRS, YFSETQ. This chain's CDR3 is CASSPLPESYEQYF. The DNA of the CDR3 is TGCGCCAGCAGCCCTTTACCCGAAAGCTACGAGCAGTACTTC.